The entry that follows covers one T cell receptor beta chain sequence. This sample was included in a study of blood T cell repertoires in COVID-19. Study context: Researchers got acute and convalescent COVID-19 samples from the United States, Italy and Spain. T cells, B-cell-depleted T cells, or PBMCs supplied cDNA or gDNA.

Under the authors' procedure: Reference gene primer amplification in the assay estimated nucleated cell counts. Assay: immunoSEQ multiplex PCR; the TCRdb copy retains only in-frame clones and omits some. D and trimming come from the DNA, and the V and J calls and clone size come from that table. This sample yields some 120,000 clones, of which roughly 76% are seen a single time; roughly a tenth belongs to the top ten. This CDR3 region has 13 residues. J lost 7 bases, V lost 6 bases, and 8 bases had no gene match. This chain links TRBV12-3 or TRBV12-4 with TRBJ1-2; 7 nucleotides align to TRBD1. This sequence was found in a human donor in a cohort sampled during active COVID-19. Sequenced material: peripheral blood. CDR3 loop: CASRNRAGGGYTF. CDR3 nucleotides: TGTGCCAGCAGGAATAGGGCAGGGGGTGGCTACACCTTC.